These T cell receptor beta chains were read from a single sample in a study of naive and memory T cell subsets. TCRdb ran MiXCR on the 5' RACE reads and lists one entry per CDR3 protein. In the table there are tens of thousands of distinct CDR3 sequences, around 5% of which are singletons. These receptor sequences come from a female donor in good health. CDR3s include the opening cysteine and the closing phenylalanine or tryptophan. The D gene is left open where the match is weak. Size is stated for part of the rows, as once, few or many counts, or as a class when the clone is expanded.

cdr3_aa: CASSSIIGGHTQYF
cdr3_nt: TGTGCCAGCAGCTCCATTATAGGGGGCCATACGCAGTATTTT
v_call: TRBV28
d_call: TRBD1
j_call: TRBJ2-3
clone_size: many

cdr3_aa: CASSPRGGTEAFF
cdr3_nt: TGTGCCAGCAGCCCAAGGGGTGGCACTGAAGCTTTCTTT
v_call: TRBV11-2
d_call: .
j_call: TRBJ1-1
clone_size: many

cdr3_aa: CASSSTTGLGYEQYF
cdr3_nt: TGTGCCAGCAGTTCAACTACAGGGTTGGGCTACGAGCAGTACTTC
v_call: TRBV28
d_call: .
j_call: TRBJ2-7
clone_size: many

cdr3_aa: CASSFGTTESREQYF
cdr3_nt: TGTGCCAGCAGCTTTGGGACTACAGAATCGAGGGAGCAGTACTTC
v_call: TRBV5-4
d_call: TRBD2
j_call: TRBJ2-7
clone_size: many

cdr3_aa: CASSLEARSQQYF
cdr3_nt: TGTGCCAGCAGCTTGGAGGCCCGGTCTCAGCAGTACTTC
v_call: TRBV11-2
d_call: .
j_call: TRBJ2-7
clone_size: .

cdr3_aa: CRTQDRTLNYGYTF
cdr3_nt: TGCAGGACACAAGACCGGACGCTTAACTATGGCTACACCTTC
v_call: TRBV20-1
d_call: .
j_call: TRBJ1-2
clone_size: many

cdr3_aa: CASSPELAELNTGELFF
cdr3_nt: TGTGCCAGCAGCCCCGAACTAGCGGAGCTGAACACCGGGGAGCTGTTTTTT
v_call: TRBV7-6
d_call: TRBD2
j_call: TRBJ2-2
clone_size: many

cdr3_aa: CASSQDSEVQPQHF
cdr3_nt: TGTGCCAGCAGCCAAGATTCAGAAGTGCAGCCCCAGCATTTT
v_call: TRBV4-2
d_call: .
j_call: TRBJ1-5
clone_size: many

cdr3_aa: CASKVLAGAGYEQFF
cdr3_nt: TGTGCCAGCAAGGTACTAGCGGGAGCGGGCTATGAGCAGTTCTTC
v_call: TRBV6-5
d_call: TRBD2
j_call: TRBJ2-1
clone_size: .

cdr3_aa: CASSNQQGEQYF
cdr3_nt: TGTGCCAGCAGTAATCAACAGGGCGAGCAGTACTTC
v_call: TRBV11-2
d_call: .
j_call: TRBJ2-7
clone_size: few

cdr3_aa: CASSFRQGAYEQYF
cdr3_nt: TGTGCCAGCAGCTTCAGACAGGGGGCCTACGAGCAGTACTTC
v_call: TRBV5-5
d_call: TRBD1
j_call: TRBJ2-7
clone_size: few

cdr3_aa: CSARSPAYEQYF
cdr3_nt: TGCAGCGCGCGAAGTCCTGCCTACGAGCAGTACTTC
v_call: TRBV29-1
d_call: .
j_call: TRBJ2-7
clone_size: many

cdr3_aa: CSAEVGGGSYEQYF
cdr3_nt: TGCAGCGCTGAGGTAGGGGGCGGCTCCTACGAGCAGTACTTC
v_call: TRBV29-1
d_call: TRBD1
j_call: TRBJ2-7
clone_size: many

cdr3_aa: CASSLGRHLPTQYF
cdr3_nt: TGTGCCAGCAGCTTAGGGCGGCACCTCCCGACCCAGTACTTC
v_call: TRBV7-2
d_call: .
j_call: TRBJ2-5
clone_size: .

cdr3_aa: CSVGHRESLYEQYF
cdr3_nt: TGCAGCGTTGGTCACAGGGAATCCTTGTACGAGCAGTACTTC
v_call: TRBV29-1
d_call: .
j_call: TRBJ2-7
clone_size: many

cdr3_aa: CASSIKGWVLYEQYF
cdr3_nt: TGTGCCAGCAGCATAAAGGGGTGGGTCCTCTACGAGCAGTACTTC
v_call: TRBV2
d_call: .
j_call: TRBJ2-7
clone_size: many

cdr3_aa: CSASRDLNTEAFF
cdr3_nt: TGCAGTGCTAGCCGGGACCTGAACACTGAAGCTTTCTTT
v_call: TRBV20-1
d_call: .
j_call: TRBJ1-1
clone_size: many

cdr3_aa: CASSPSPGNEQFF
cdr3_nt: TGTGCCAGCTCACCAAGCCCGGGTAATGAGCAGTTCTTC
v_call: TRBV18
d_call: .
j_call: TRBJ2-1
clone_size: many

cdr3_aa: CASSVQTSNTQYF
cdr3_nt: TGTGCCAGCAGCGTACAGACTAGTAACACGCAGTATTTT
v_call: TRBV9
d_call: .
j_call: TRBJ2-3
clone_size: many

cdr3_aa: CATSTSGTPHEQYF
cdr3_nt: TGTGCCACCAGTACCTCCGGGACGCCGCACGAGCAGTACTTC
v_call: TRBV24-1
d_call: .
j_call: TRBJ2-7
clone_size: many

cdr3_aa: CASSHGSRRFPYEQYF
cdr3_nt: TGTGCCAGCAGCCACGGGAGTAGGAGGTTCCCCTACGAGCAGTACTTC
v_call: TRBV6-2/TRBV6-3
d_call: .
j_call: TRBJ2-7
clone_size: many

cdr3_aa: CASGPTGLSTDTQYF
cdr3_nt: TGTGCCAGCGGCCCAACCGGACTAAGCACAGATACGCAGTATTTT
v_call: TRBV3-1
d_call: .
j_call: TRBJ2-3
clone_size: many

cdr3_aa: CSAGYGGNTEAFF
cdr3_nt: TGCAGCGCGGGGTATGGGGGGAACACTGAAGCTTTCTTT
v_call: TRBV29-1
d_call: .
j_call: TRBJ1-1
clone_size: many

cdr3_aa: CASSVLKRGEQFF
cdr3_nt: TGCGCCAGCAGTGTACTAAAGCGGGGTGAGCAGTTCTTC
v_call: TRBV10-2
d_call: TRBD2
j_call: TRBJ2-1
clone_size: many

cdr3_aa: CASSQELREKLFF
cdr3_nt: TGTGCCAGCAGCCAAGAACTGAGAGAAAAACTGTTTTTT
v_call: TRBV14
d_call: .
j_call: TRBJ1-4
clone_size: many

cdr3_aa: CASSPPPATNEQFF
cdr3_nt: TGTGCCAGCAGCCCCCCCCCAGCGACCAATGAGCAGTTCTTC
v_call: TRBV9
d_call: .
j_call: TRBJ2-1
clone_size: few

cdr3_aa: CASSEGAGQSHEQYF
cdr3_nt: TGTGCCAGCAGTGAGGGGGCAGGACAGTCGCACGAGCAGTACTTC
v_call: TRBV2
d_call: .
j_call: TRBJ2-7
clone_size: many

cdr3_aa: CASSLWGQETQYF
cdr3_nt: TGTGCCAGCAGTTTGTGGGGTCAAGAGACCCAGTACTTC
v_call: TRBV28
d_call: .
j_call: TRBJ2-5
clone_size: .

cdr3_aa: CASSLTPISGPSYEQYF
cdr3_nt: TGCGCCAGCAGCTTGACTCCGATTAGCGGCCCCTCCTACGAGCAGTACTTC
v_call: TRBV5-1
d_call: .
j_call: TRBJ2-7
clone_size: many

cdr3_aa: CASSDPGLAGGPGADTQYF
cdr3_nt: TGTGCCAGCAGTGATCCGGGACTAGCGGGAGGGCCAGGAGCAGATACGCAGTATTTT
v_call: TRBV28
d_call: TRBD2
j_call: TRBJ2-3
clone_size: many

cdr3_aa: CASSPRVDPSYEQYF
cdr3_nt: TGTGCCAGCAGCCCAAGAGTTGATCCCTCCTACGAGCAGTACTTC
v_call: TRBV3-1
d_call: .
j_call: TRBJ2-7
clone_size: many

cdr3_aa: CSVADRSPGANVLTF
cdr3_nt: TGCAGCGTTGCAGACAGGTCTCCCGGGGCCAACGTCCTGACTTTC
v_call: TRBV29-1
d_call: .
j_call: TRBJ2-6
clone_size: .

cdr3_aa: CASQRGPSSQETQYF
cdr3_nt: TGTGCCAGCCAGAGGGGCCCTTCGTCCCAAGAGACCCAGTACTTC
v_call: TRBV28
d_call: .
j_call: TRBJ2-5
clone_size: many

cdr3_aa: CASSEGTAYNEKLFF
cdr3_nt: TGTGCCAGCAGTGAAGGGACAGCCTATAATGAAAAACTGTTTTTT
v_call: TRBV2
d_call: .
j_call: TRBJ1-4
clone_size: many

cdr3_aa: CAFQGLAYNEQFF
cdr3_nt: TGTGCCTTCCAGGGTTTAGCCTACAATGAGCAGTTCTTC
v_call: TRBV30
d_call: .
j_call: TRBJ2-1
clone_size: many

cdr3_aa: CASSFLYNEQFF
cdr3_nt: TGTGCCAGCAGTTTCCTCTACAATGAGCAGTTCTTC
v_call: TRBV27
d_call: .
j_call: TRBJ2-1
clone_size: many

cdr3_aa: CASSLVSGGSYSGANVLTF
cdr3_nt: TGTGCCAGCAGCTTAGTTAGTGGCGGGAGCTACAGTGGGGCCAACGTCCTGACTTTC
v_call: TRBV7-2
d_call: TRBD2
j_call: TRBJ2-6
clone_size: many

cdr3_aa: CASRITGTRIPGELFF
cdr3_nt: TGCGCCAGCCGGATTACCGGGACTAGGATACCCGGGGAGCTGTTTTTT
v_call: TRBV5-1
d_call: TRBD2
j_call: TRBJ2-2
clone_size: many

cdr3_aa: CATSDGRGNQPQHF
cdr3_nt: TGTGCCACCAGTGATGGGCGGGGCAATCAGCCCCAGCATTTT
v_call: TRBV24-1
d_call: .
j_call: TRBJ1-5
clone_size: few

cdr3_aa: CAISALPSRRRSYEQYF
cdr3_nt: TGTGCCATCAGTGCCCTCCCTTCTAGGCGGAGATCCTACGAGCAGTACTTC
v_call: TRBV10-3
d_call: .
j_call: TRBJ2-7
clone_size: many